This record concerns one T cell receptor beta chain sequence. What it binds is unknown. Gene names and germline match the mouse. The CDR3 is cut off 4 residues early in the read; its end comes from the germline J gene. After pooling, cutaneous lymph node cells were sorted with CD4, CD8alpha, NKG2D, NKG2ACE and other markers. Isolated RNA was reverse transcribed into cDNA used as the sequencing template. Sequencing was performed with immunoSEQ multiplex PCR; in TCRdb, only in-frame clones are kept and a portion is missing. The sample includes about 270,000 clones, none of them occurring once. This specimen comes from a study of CD8+ T cells in alopecia areata. Germline CDR1 is NSQYPW and CDR2 is LRSPGD (reference sequence). V shed 2 bases and J shed 1 base, with 9 bases lying between them. This CDR3 contains 15 residues. Study outcomes and limitations: TCRs were shared less clearly across patients than in mice, possibly for HLA-related reasons. The study also sequences resident alphabeta T cells of normal skin in scalp samples. In lesional scalp, particularly from alopecia totalis/universalis, clonality was higher than in normal scalp.

The sequenced sample was CD4+ T cells sorted from a lymph node. The source of this sequence is a C3H/HeJ mouse with alopecia areata. This line is of MHC haplotype H2-k. V is TRBV1 and J is TRBJ2-1; a weak D match, TRBD1 (5 bases). CDR3 bases read: TGCACCTGCAGTGCAAAAGGACAAAACTATGCT. Its translation is CTCSAKGQNYA. The full-length CDR3 reads as CTCSAKGQNYAEQFF.